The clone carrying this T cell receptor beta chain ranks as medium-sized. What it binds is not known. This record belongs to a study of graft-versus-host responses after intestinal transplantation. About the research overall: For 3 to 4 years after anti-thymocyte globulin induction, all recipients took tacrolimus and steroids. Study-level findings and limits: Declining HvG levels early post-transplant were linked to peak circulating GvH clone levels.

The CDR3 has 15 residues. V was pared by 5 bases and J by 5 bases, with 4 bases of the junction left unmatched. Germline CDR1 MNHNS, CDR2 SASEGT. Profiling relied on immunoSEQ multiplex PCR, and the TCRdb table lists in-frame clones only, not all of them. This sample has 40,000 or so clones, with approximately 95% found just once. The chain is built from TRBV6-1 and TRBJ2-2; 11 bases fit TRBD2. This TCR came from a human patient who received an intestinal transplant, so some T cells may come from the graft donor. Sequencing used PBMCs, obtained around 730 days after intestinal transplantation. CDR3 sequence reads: CASSLIAGGTGELFF. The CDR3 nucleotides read TGTGCCAGCAGTTTGATAGCGGGGGGGACCGGGGAGCTGTTTTTT.